This T cell receptor (beta chain) was sequenced during a study of shared clonotypes between healthy human individuals. This clone was seen a handful of times. The CDR3 is made up of 15 amino acids. Germline loops: CDR1 MDHEN, CDR2 SYDVKM. V lost 5 bases and J lost 9; bases outside the gene matches: 8. Some clones are missing from TCRdb's copy, which holds only in-frame ones; the method was immunoSEQ multiplex PCR. Of about 1 million clones listed, 65% to 75% are singletons. The sample consisted of memory CD4+ T cells sorted from blood. Subset here: CD45RA-negative fraction. This receptor was taken from a man aged 18 to 29 in good health. This chain connects TRBV28 to TRBJ2-4; 12 nucleotides match TRBD2. The CDR3 is CASSPSGGAGGIQYF. DNA for the CDR3: TGTGCCAGCAGTCCTAGCGGGGGGGCCGGGGGCATTCAGTACTTC.